The source of this T cell receptor beta chain is a study of blood T cell repertoires in COVID-19. Germline CDR1 LGHNA, CDR2 YSLEER. The CDR3 is 14 amino acids. V dropped 8 bases and J dropped 8 bases, with 19 bases sitting between them. The method was immunoSEQ multiplex PCR; TCRdb's version includes in-frame clones alone and lacks a portion of them. The repertoire holds approximately 160,000 clones, with roughly 83% as singletons. The specimen was peripheral blood. The TCR was taken from a woman at least 80 years old with active or convalescent COVID-19. This chain connects TRBV4-3 to TRBJ1-3; D is possibly TRBD1 (6 bases). The CDR3 reads CASARGGNSHTIYF. The CDR3 DNA reads as TGCGCCAGCGCGAGGGGGGGGAACTCTCACACCATATATTTT.